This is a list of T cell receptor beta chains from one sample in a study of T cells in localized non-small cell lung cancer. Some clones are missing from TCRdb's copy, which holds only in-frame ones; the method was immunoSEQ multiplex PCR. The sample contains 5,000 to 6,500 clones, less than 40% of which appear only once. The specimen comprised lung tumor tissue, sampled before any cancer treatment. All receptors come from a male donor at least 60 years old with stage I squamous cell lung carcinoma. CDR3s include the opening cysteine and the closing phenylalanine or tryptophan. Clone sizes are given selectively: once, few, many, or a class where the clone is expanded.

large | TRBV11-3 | CASSLGGSGVRNTEAFF
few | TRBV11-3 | CASSQVDSRNSPLHF
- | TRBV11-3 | CASSHGGTRGTGELFF
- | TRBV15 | CATSSTVLTGELFF
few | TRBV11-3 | CASSSGKAGGTVHPGELFF
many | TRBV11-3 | CASRDKAGLNSPLHF
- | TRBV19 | CASRRGGGSQPQHF
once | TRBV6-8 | CASSAGQVNTEAFF
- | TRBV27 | CASSLYPPAAFF
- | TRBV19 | CASSGTGDGEAFF
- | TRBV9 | CASSFSGGDLNEQFF
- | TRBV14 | CASSPQDRGHIEAFF
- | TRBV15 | CATSRGVEVLGEQYF
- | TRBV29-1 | CSVWDSRSYEQYF
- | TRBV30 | CACQGGRGLGTQYF
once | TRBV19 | CASSAGTGDEQYF
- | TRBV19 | CACGQNYGYTF
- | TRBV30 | CAWRRGNSVSSYNSPLHF
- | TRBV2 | CASSVEGYEQYF
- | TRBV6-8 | CASSYSLTRGTNYGYTF
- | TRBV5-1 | CASSPSRDRGRKLFF
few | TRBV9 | CASSVGYRPEKLFF
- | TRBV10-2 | CASTIRSNQPQHF
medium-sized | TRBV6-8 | CASSYRLVVDNEQFF
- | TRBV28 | CASITGTATEAFF
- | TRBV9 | CASRVQGAGSPLHF
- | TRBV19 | CASSLQGTNEKLFF
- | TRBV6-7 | CASSEVVLYGYTF
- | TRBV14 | CASSQGGASTGELFF
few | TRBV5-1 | CASKLAGEDNEQFF
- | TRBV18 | CASSTGQGEAFF
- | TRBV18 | CASSPESDGNEQYF
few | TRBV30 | CAWRPPNTGELFF
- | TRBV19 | CASSSNRENYGYTF
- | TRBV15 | CATSRDRMGNQPQHF
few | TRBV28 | CASSPSSGTDYEQYF
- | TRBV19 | CASAGGESSYNSPLHF
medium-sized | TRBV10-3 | CAISEGGDGYGYTF
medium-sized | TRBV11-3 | CASSLRGERTGELFF
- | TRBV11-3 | CASSLVGRTYEQYF
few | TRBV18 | CASSPANVRVGGYTF
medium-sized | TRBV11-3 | CASSHTQPGPGETEAFF
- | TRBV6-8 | CASRDPLTDTQYF
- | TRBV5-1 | CASSLQAGGPVQLFF
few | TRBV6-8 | CASRDPETEAFF
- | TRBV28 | CASSSAAGGGLGNQPQHF
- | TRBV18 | CASSEIRSYEQYF
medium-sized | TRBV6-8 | CASSYRGTSGVQETQYF
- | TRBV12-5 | CASAKGQGSWDGYTF
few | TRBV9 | CASSVVPGNTGELFF
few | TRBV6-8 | CASRGTGTGITDTQYF
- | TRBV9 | CASSVGHNEQFF